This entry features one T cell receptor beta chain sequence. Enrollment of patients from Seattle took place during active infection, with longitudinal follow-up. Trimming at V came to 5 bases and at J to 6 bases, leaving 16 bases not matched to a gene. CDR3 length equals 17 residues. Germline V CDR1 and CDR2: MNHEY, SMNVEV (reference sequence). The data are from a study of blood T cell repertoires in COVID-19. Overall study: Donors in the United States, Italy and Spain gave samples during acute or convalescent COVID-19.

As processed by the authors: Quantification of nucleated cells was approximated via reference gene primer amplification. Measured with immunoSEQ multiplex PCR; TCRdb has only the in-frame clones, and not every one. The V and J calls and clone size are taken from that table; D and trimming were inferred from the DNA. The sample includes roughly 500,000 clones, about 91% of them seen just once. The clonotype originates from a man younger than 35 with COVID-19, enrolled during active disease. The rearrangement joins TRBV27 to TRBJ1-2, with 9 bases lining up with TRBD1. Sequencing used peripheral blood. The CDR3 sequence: CASSPITGTGNSHGYTF. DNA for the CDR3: TGTGCCAGCAGTCCAATAACCGGGACAGGGAATTCACATGGCTACACCTTC.